One sample yielded the 25 T cell receptor beta chains listed below, sequenced in a study of shared clonotypes between healthy human individuals. The data were produced by immunoSEQ multiplex PCR, yet TCRdb's version contains in-frame clones alone and is incomplete. The sample lists about 1.1 million clones, 70% to 80% seen once, with 0.89% in the top ten. Sequences were obtained from memory CD4+ T cells from PBMCs. Subset: CD45RA-negative fraction. The receptor set was obtained from a man between 18 and 29 years old in good health. Some clones in this sample may be carry-over from other donors' samples.

This clone has a count of ten or more. The rearrangement links TRBV4-1 to TRBJ2-1; D ambiguous. V was cut by 2 bases and J by 4 bases, with 9 bases left in between. This CDR3 contains 14 residues. The germline CDR1 and CDR2 sequences are MGHRA and YSYEKL. CDR3: CASSQHYLYNEQFF. In nucleotides, the CDR3 is TGCGCCAGCAGCCAACACTACTTATACAATGAGCAGTTCTTC.

Many counts were recorded for this clone. The V gene is TRBV30, the J gene TRBJ2-1; TRBD2 might be the D (5 bases). The length of the CDR3 is 13 residues. Germline lookup yields CDR1 GTSNPN and CDR2 SVGIG (reference sequence). V was shortened by 4 bases and J by 1 base, with 8 bases between the two germline ends. CDR3 in amino acids: CAWIARSYNEQFF. The CDR3 DNA reads TGTGCCTGGATAGCGAGATCCTACAATGAGCAGTTCTTC. The full variable domain, rest sourced from reference TRBV30 and TRBJ2-1, is SQTIHQWPATLVQPVGSPLSLECTVEGTSNPNLYWYRQAAGRGLQLLFYSVGIGQISSEVPQNLSASRPQDRQFILSSKKLLLSDSGFYLCAWIARSYNEQFFGPGTRLTVL.

The V call is TRBV6-4, the J call TRBJ1-2; 9 nucleotides line up with TRBD1. Germline V gene sequence: CDR1 MRHNA, CDR2 SNTAGT. This CDR3 spans 14 amino acids. The trim removed 7 bases at V and 10 bases at J, leaving 13 bases unmatched. The CDR3 loop is CASKITTGGGTYTF. CDR3 in DNA: TGTGCCAGCAAAATTACCACAGGGGGCGGAACCTACACCTTC.

As concerns this clone: The same CDR3 also results from other DNA sequences found in this sample. The V call is TRBV20-1, the J call TRBJ2-1; no reliable D call. The V end lost 4 bases, the J end lost 7 bases, and 5 bases lay between the germline ends. The germline gives CDR1 DFQATT, CDR2 SNEGSKA (reference sequence). The CDR3 covers 10 residues. The CDR3 protein is CSAIRNEQFF. DNA of the CDR3: TGCAGTGCTATCAGGAATGAGCAGTTCTTC.

This clone was seen only once. V usage is TRBV7-3 and J usage is TRBJ1-1; D gene uncertain. Germline V CDR1 and CDR2: SGHTA, FQGTGA. The CDR3 is 14 amino acids. The germline V and J ends were trimmed by 2 bases and 2 bases, with 9 bases remaining between them. CDR3 sequence reads: CASSLGRDNTEAFF. The CDR3 region has the DNA TGTGCCAGCAGCTTAGGACGGGATAACACTGAAGCTTTCTTT.

Notes on this clone: Other DNA sequences in the sample encode the same CDR3. This chain connects TRBV7-9 to TRBJ2-5; a weak D match, TRBD2 (5 bases). Germline V gene sequence: CDR1 SEHNR, CDR2 FQNEAQ (reference sequence). The ends were cut back, 2 bases at V and 5 bases at J, with 9 bases in the middle. There are 13 residues in the CDR3. The CDR3 DNA reads as TGTGCCAGCAGCTTAACGGGGTGGGAGACCCAGTACTTC. It encodes CASSLTGWETQYF. Together with reference TRBV7-9 and TRBJ2-5, the CDR3 gives the full variable domain: DTGVSQNPRHKITKRGQNVTFRCDPISEHNRLYWYRQTLGQGPEFLTYFQNEAQLEKSRLLSDRFSAERPKGSFSTLEIQRTEQGDSAMYLCASSLTGWETQYFGPGTRLLVL.

On this clone: The sample holds other DNA sequences that translate to the same CDR3. The rearrangement uses TRBV5-4 and TRBJ2-3; 11 nucleotides agree with TRBD1. Germline CDR1 reads SGHNT; CDR2 reads YYREEE (reference sequence). V shed 4 bases, J shed 3 bases, and the junction held 4 bases outside the gene matches. The CDR3 loop spans 15 amino acids. The CDR3 spells CASSPDRGRTDTQYF. CDR3 bases: TGTGCCAGCAGCCCGGACAGGGGGCGTACAGATACGCAGTATTTT.

V and J are TRBV5-4 and TRBJ2-6, with TRBD1 identical over 8 bases. The germline CDR1 and CDR2 sequences are SGHNT and YYREEE (reference sequence). After removal of 3 bases from V and 0 bases from J, the junction contained 5 bases not matched to a gene. The CDR3 spans 17 residues. The CDR3 loop is CASSSGQASSGANVLTF. For the CDR3, the DNA is TGTGCCAGCAGCTCGGGACAGGCAAGCTCTGGGGCCAACGTCCTGACTTTC.

This clone was recorded at least ten times. CDR3 DNA sequence: TGTGCCAGCAGGGGGGCCGGCTCCTACAATGAGCAGTTCTTC. Translation: CASRGAGSYNEQFF. This chain joins TRBV7-2 and TRBJ2-1, with a tentative D call TRBD1 (6 bases). This CDR3 is 14 amino acids long. Germline V lookup: CDR1 SGHTA, CDR2 FQGNSA. V lost 6 bases to trimming and J lost 0 bases, with 9 bases between them.

This CDR3 is CASSLSGTGTEAFF. DNA for the CDR3: TGCGCCAGCAGCTTGTCGGGTACGGGGACTGAAGCTTTCTTT. The V call is TRBV5-1, the J call TRBJ1-1; D is unresolved. The CDR3 runs 14 residues. The germline CDR1 and CDR2 sequences are SGHRS and YFSETQ. Trimming pared 1 base from V and 5 bases from J, leaving 12 bases between.

This clone was detected once. The chain employs TRBV10-3 and TRBJ2-1, with D maybe TRBD1 (6 bases). Germline values: CDR1 ENHRY, CDR2 SYGVKD. The V end was cut by 4 bases, the J end by 9 bases, with 10 bases between. The CDR3 runs to 12 residues. The CDR3 protein is CAISGGTPEQFF. The DNA for the CDR3 is TGTGCCATCAGTGGGGGGACACCTGAGCAGTTCTTC.

The V call is TRBV6-6, the J call TRBJ2-2; D gene uncertain. Deletions cut 3 bases from V and 7 bases from J, with 3 bases between. The CDR3 has 11 residues. The germline V gene encodes CDR1 MNHNY and CDR2 SVGAGI (reference sequence). The CDR3, as DNA: TGTGCCAGCAGTTATGTCGGGGAGCTGTTTTTT. This encodes CASSYVGELFF.

This chain joins TRBV2 and TRBJ2-3; 7 positions match TRBD2. The V gene's germline CDR1 is SNHLY and CDR2 FYNNEI. The trim removed 3 bases at V and 1 base at J, leaving 1 base unmatched. The CDR3 has 14 amino acids. The CDR3 protein is CASSDRGGTDTQYF. The CDR3 bases are TGTGCCAGCAGTGATCGGGGGGGCACAGATACGCAGTATTTT.

V is TRBV18 and J is TRBJ2-1, with TRBD2 matching over 14 bases. CDR1 and CDR2 from the germline V gene are KGHSH and LQKENI. The ends lost 4 bases at V and 9 bases at J; junction bases unmatched: 8. The CDR3 runs to 16 residues. The CDR3 reads CASSLTGTSGSTEQFF. In nucleotides, the CDR3 is TGTGCCAGCTCACTAACAGGGACTAGCGGGAGTACTGAGCAGTTCTTC.

This clone is a singleton in its sample. This chain links TRBV11-2 with TRBJ1-2; TRBD1 matches 11 bases. Germline V CDR1 and CDR2: SGHAT, FQNNGV. CDR3 size: 15 residues. Germline trimming cut 4 bases from V and 4 bases from J; bases unmatched to any gene: 5. CDR3 bases: TGTGCCAGCAGCTGGGACAGGGGGGGAGGCTATGGCTACACCTTC. Encoded protein: CASSWDRGGGYGYTF.

This clone occurred a few times. This sequence joins TRBV7-2 and TRBJ2-7; maybe TRBD1 (6 bases). The V end lost 0 bases, the J end lost 3 bases, and 9 bases lay between the germline ends. Germline V gene data show CDR1 as SGHTA and CDR2 as FQGNSA. The CDR3 covers 14 residues. CDR3 in amino acids: CASSLAGADYEQYF. CDR3 DNA: TGTGCCAGCAGCTTAGCGGGGGCCGACTACGAGCAGTACTTC.

The chain is built from TRBV11-3 and TRBJ2-3; the match to TRBD2 covers 13 bases. V lost 5 bases to trimming and J lost 2 bases; unmatched junction nucleotides: 4. Germline values: CDR1 SGHNT, CDR2 YENEEA. CDR3 length: 16 amino acids. CDR3 amino acids: CASSTGTSGATDTQYF. The CDR3 bases are TGTGCCAGCAGCACTGGGACTAGCGGGGCCACAGATACGCAGTATTTT. The whole variable domain, remainder taken from reference TRBV11-3 and TRBJ2-3, is EAGVVQSPRYKIIEKKQPVAFWCNPISGHNTLYWYLQNLGQGPELLIRYENEEAVDDSQLPKDRFSAERLKGVDSTLKIQPAELGDSAVYLCASSTGTSGATDTQYFGPGTRLTVL.

The chain joins TRBV2 to TRBJ1-5; TRBD1 might be the D (5 bases). Trimming left V 7 bases short and J 9 bases short, with 16 bases between. Germline V CDR1 and CDR2: SNHLY, FYNNEI. This CDR3 region has 13 residues. The CDR3 loop is CASMRGGDRPQHF. In DNA, the CDR3 is TGTGCCAGCATGAGGGGAGGGGATCGGCCCCAGCATTTT.

The gene calls are TRBV6-5 and TRBJ1-4; the match to TRBD1 covers 10 bases. CDR3 length: 15 residues. Germline trimming cut 6 bases from V and 8 bases from J; bases unmatched to any gene: 9. Germline V lookup: CDR1 MNHEY, CDR2 SVGAGI. This CDR3 is CASSRGDRGYEKLFF. CDR3 bases: TGTGCCAGCAGCCGCGGGGACAGGGGTTACGAAAAACTGTTTTTT.

For this clone: This clone may be a read error of a much larger clone one base away. V and J are TRBV4-3 and TRBJ2-7; the D gene is possibly TRBD1 (6 bases). Germline CDR1 is LGHNA and CDR2 is YSLEER. This CDR3 comprises 16 residues. CDR3 in DNA: TGCGCCAGCAGCCGCCTACGTGGGCAGGGGTCCTACGATCAGTACTTC. Protein product: CASSRLRGQGSYDQYF.

In its sample, this clone was seen many times. This chain joins TRBV27 and TRBJ2-7, with D perhaps TRBD2 (6 bases). V was clipped by 5 bases and J by 3 bases, with 17 bases between them. The CDR3 spans 15 residues. CDR1 and CDR2 (germline): MNHEY, SMNVEV (reference sequence). The CDR3 sequence is CASSPHWGRHYEQYF. Here the CDR3 DNA reads TGTGCCAGCAGTCCCCACTGGGGGAGGCACTACGAGCAGTACTTC.

This clone was recorded only once. This chain links TRBV5-6 with TRBJ2-2; 10 nucleotides line up with TRBD1. CDR1 is SGHDT and CDR2 is YYEEEE in the germline V gene. The CDR3 extends over 16 amino acids. V was pared by 4 bases and J by 6 bases, with 9 bases of the junction left unmatched. The CDR3: CASSPRTGGASGELFF. The CDR3 DNA reads TGTGCCAGCAGCCCACGGACAGGGGGTGCCTCCGGGGAGCTGTTTTTT.

The chain recombines TRBV7-2 with TRBJ1-3, with D possibly matching TRBD1 (6 bases). Germline loops: CDR1 SGHTA, CDR2 FQGNSA. This CDR3 is built from 15 residues. Deletions cut 6 bases from V and 3 bases from J, with 15 bases between. The CDR3 nucleotides read TGTGCCAGCAGGGCAACCGGGACATATGGAAACACCATATATTTT. Its protein product is CASRATGTYGNTIYF.

CDR3 coding DNA: TGTGCCAGCGGACTCTTAACAAACATTCAGTACTTC. Residues: CASGLLTNIQYF. V and J are TRBV28 and TRBJ2-4; D might be TRBD2 (5 bases). V shed 8 bases and J shed 6 bases, with 11 bases lying between them. The CDR3 contains 12 residues. Germline CDR1 reads MDHEN; CDR2 reads SYDVKM.

This sequence joins TRBV30 and TRBJ2-2; D uncertain. The ends were cut back, 2 bases at V and 1 base at J, with 8 bases in the middle. The germline V gene has CDR1 GTSNPN and CDR2 SVGIG (reference sequence). CDR3 length equals 14 residues. This chain's CDR3 is CAWSPYMNTGELFF. The CDR3 nucleotides read TGTGCCTGGAGTCCATACATGAACACCGGGGAGCTGTTTTTT.